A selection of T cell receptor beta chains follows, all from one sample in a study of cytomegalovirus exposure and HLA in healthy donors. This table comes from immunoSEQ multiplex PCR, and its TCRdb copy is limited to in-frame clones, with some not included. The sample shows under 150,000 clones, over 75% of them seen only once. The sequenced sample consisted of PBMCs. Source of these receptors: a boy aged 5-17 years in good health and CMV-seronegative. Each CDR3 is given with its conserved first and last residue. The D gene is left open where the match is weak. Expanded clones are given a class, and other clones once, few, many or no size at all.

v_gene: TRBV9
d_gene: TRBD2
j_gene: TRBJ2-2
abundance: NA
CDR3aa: CASSVGWDSGGRNTGELFF
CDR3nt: TGTGCCAGCAGCGTAGGTTGGGATAGCGGGGGCCGGAACACCGGGGAGCTGTTTTTT

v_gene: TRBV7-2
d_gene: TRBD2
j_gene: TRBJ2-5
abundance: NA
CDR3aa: CASRRGTSGGRQETQYF
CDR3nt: TGTGCCAGCAGGAGGGGGACTAGCGGGGGTAGGCAAGAGACCCAGTACTTC

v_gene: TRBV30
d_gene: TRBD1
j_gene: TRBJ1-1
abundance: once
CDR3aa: CAWTTGQSNTEAFF
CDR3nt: TGTGCCTGGACTACGGGACAGTCCAACACTGAAGCTTTCTTT

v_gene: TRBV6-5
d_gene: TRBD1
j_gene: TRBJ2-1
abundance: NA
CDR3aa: CASSRGTGGNEQFF
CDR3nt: TGTGCCAGCAGTAGGGGGACAGGTGGGAATGAGCAGTTCTTC

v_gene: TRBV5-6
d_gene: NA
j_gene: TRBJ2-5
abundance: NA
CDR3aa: CASSLVTVQETQYF
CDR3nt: TGTGCCAGCAGCTTGGTGACAGTCCAAGAGACCCAGTACTTC

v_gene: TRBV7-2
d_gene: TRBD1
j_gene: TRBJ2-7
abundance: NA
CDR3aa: CASSRDRRTYEQYF
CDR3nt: TGTGCCAGCAGCCGGGACAGGAGAACCTACGAGCAGTACTTC

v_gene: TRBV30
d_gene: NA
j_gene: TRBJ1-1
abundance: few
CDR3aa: CAWRDWTEAFF
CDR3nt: TGTGCCTGGAGGGACTGGACTGAAGCTTTCTTT

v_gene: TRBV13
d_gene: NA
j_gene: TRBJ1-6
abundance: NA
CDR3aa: CASSQGSYNSPLHF
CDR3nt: TGTGCCAGCAGCCAGGGTTCCTATAATTCACCCCTCCACTTT

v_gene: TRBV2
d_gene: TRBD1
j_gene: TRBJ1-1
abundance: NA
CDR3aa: CASSDIGTELNTEAFF
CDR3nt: TGTGCCAGCAGTGATATTGGGACAGAGCTGAACACTGAAGCTTTCTTT

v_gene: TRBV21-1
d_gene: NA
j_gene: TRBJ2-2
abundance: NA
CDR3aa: CASSQKGRYTGELFF
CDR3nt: TGTGCCAGCAGCCAAAAGGGGAGGTACACCGGGGAGCTGTTTTTT

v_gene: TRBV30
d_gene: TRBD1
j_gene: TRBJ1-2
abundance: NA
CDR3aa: CAWDRGNYGYTF
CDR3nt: TGTGCCTGGGACAGGGGAAACTATGGCTACACCTTC

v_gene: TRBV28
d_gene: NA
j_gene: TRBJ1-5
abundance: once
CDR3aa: CASTGGLSGNQPQHF
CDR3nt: TGTGCCAGCACGGGGGGACTCTCAGGCAATCAGCCCCAGCATTTT

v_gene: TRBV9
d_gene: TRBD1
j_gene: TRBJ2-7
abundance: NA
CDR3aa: CASSPSGQSREQYF
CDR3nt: TGTGCCAGCAGCCCCTCGGGACAGAGCCGCGAGCAGTACTTC

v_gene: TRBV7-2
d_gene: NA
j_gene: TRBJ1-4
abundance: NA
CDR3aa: CASSETQATNEKLFF
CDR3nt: TGTGCCAGCAGTGAAACCCAGGCAACTAATGAAAAACTGTTTTTT

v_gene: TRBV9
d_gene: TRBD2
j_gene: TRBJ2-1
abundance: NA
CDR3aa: CASSATSGSSITYNEQFF
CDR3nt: TGTGCCAGCAGCGCGACTAGCGGGAGCTCTATAACCTACAATGAGCAGTTCTTC

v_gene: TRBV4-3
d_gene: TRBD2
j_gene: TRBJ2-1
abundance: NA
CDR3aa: CASSQDWREGEQFF
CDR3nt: TGCGCCAGCAGCCAAGACTGGCGGGAGGGTGAGCAGTTCTTC

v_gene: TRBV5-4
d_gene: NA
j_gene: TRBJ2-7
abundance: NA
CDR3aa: CASSLAGGVGYEQYF
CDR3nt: TGTGCCAGCAGCTTGGCTGGAGGGGTAGGCTACGAGCAGTACTTC

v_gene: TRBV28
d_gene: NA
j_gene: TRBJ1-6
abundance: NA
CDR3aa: CASSLIQDSYNSPLHF
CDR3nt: TGTGCCAGCAGTCTCATCCAAGATAGCTATAATTCACCCCTCCACTTT

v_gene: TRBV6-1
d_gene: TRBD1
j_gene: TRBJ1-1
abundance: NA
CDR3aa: CAGSTGGRTEAFF
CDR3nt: TGTGCCGGATCGACAGGGGGGCGTACTGAAGCTTTCTTT

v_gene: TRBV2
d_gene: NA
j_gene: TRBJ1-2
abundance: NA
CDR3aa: CASSEGAGGYTF
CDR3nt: TGTGCCAGCAGTGAAGGCGCAGGTGGCTACACCTTC

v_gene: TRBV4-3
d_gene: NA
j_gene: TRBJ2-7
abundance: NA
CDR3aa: CASSRDNYEQYF
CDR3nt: TGCGCCAGCAGCCGGGACAACTACGAGCAGTACTTC

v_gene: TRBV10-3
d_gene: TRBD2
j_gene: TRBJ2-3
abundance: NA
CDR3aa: CAIGTSGGSSDTQYF
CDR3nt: TGTGCCATCGGGACTAGCGGGGGGTCCTCCGATACGCAGTATTTT

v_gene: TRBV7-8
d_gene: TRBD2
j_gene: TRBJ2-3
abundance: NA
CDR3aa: CASRDTSGGPPDTQYF
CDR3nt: TGTGCCAGCAGGGACACTAGCGGGGGGCCCCCAGATACGCAGTATTTT

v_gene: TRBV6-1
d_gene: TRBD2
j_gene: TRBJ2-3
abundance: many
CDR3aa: CASTSLGGNTDTQYF
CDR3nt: TGTGCCAGCACTTCTCTGGGGGGGAATACAGATACGCAGTATTTT

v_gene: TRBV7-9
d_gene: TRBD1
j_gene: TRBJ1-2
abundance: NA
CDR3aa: CASSLATGNYGYTF
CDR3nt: TGTGCCAGCAGCTTAGCGACAGGGAACTATGGCTACACCTTC

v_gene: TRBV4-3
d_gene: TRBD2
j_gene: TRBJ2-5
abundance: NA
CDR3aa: CASSPDWTSGGAKETQYF
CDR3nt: TGCGCCAGCAGCCCCGACTGGACTAGCGGGGGGGCGAAAGAGACCCAGTACTTC

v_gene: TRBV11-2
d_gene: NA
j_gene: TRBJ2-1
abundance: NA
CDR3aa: CASSSPLHRDWKYNEQFF
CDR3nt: TGTGCCAGCAGCTCCCCCCTTCACCGGGACTGGAAGTACAATGAGCAGTTCTTC

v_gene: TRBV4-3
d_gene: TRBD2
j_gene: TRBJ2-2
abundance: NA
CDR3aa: CASSHLAGGTGELFF
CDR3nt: TGCGCCAGCAGCCATTTAGCGGGGGGGACCGGGGAGCTGTTTTTT

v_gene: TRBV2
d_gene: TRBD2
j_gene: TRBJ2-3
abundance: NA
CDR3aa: CASSEPLLAGDGEEDTQYF
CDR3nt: TGTGCCAGCAGTGAACCCTTACTAGCGGGAGATGGGGAAGAAGATACGCAGTATTTT

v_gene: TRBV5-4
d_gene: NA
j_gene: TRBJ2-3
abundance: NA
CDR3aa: CASSGQGFGTDTQYF
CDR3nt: TGTGCCAGCAGCGGGCAGGGTTTTGGTACAGATACGCAGTATTTT

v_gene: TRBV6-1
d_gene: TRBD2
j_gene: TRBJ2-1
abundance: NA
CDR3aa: CASSEVIGTSKFF
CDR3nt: TGTGCCAGCAGTGAAGTAATTGGGACTAGTAAATTCTTC

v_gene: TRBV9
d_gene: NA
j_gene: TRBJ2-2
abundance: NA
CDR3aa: CASSLGGGTGELFF
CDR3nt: TGTGCCAGCAGCCTAGGGGGGGGCACCGGGGAGCTGTTTTTT

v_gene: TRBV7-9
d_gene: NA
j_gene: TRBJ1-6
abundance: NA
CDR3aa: CASSLALESPLHF
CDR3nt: TGTGCCAGCAGCTTAGCGCTCGAGTCACCCCTCCACTTT

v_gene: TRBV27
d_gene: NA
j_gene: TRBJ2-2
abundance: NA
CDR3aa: CASSGGAGELFF
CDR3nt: TGTGCCAGCAGCGGGGGAGCCGGGGAGCTGTTTTTT

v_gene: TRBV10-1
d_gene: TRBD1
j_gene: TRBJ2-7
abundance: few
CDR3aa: CASPGQAVYEQYF
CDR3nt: TGCGCCAGTCCGGGACAGGCAGTCTACGAGCAGTACTTC

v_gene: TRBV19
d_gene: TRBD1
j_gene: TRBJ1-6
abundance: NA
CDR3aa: CASSIEPGQYNSPLHF
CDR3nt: TGTGCCAGTAGTATAGAGCCGGGACAGTATAATTCACCCCTCCACTTT

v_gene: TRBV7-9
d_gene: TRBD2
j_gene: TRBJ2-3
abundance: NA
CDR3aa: CSSSPKRRAGGTDTQYF
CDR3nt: TGTTCCAGCAGCCCTAAACGACGTGCGGGGGGCACAGATACGCAGTATTTT

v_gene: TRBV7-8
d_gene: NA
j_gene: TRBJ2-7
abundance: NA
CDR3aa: CASSLGGILSYEQYF
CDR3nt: TGTGCCAGCAGCTTAGGTGGCATTCTCTCCTACGAGCAGTACTTC

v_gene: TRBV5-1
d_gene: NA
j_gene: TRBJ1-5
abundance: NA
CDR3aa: CASSLSPGNQPQHF
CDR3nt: TGCGCCAGCAGTTTAAGTCCGGGGAATCAGCCCCAGCATTTT

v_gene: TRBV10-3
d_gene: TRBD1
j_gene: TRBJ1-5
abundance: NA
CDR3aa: CAIRRTGESNQPQHF
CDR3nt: TGTGCCATCAGAAGGACAGGGGAAAGCAATCAGCCCCAGCATTTT

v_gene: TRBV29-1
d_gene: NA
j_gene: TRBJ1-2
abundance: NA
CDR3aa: CSVWTDYGYTF
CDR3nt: TGCAGCGTCTGGACAGACTATGGCTACACCTTC

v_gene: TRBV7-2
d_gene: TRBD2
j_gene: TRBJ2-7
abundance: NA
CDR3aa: CASSALALAGIHEQYF
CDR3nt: TGTGCCAGCAGCGCCCTCGCACTAGCGGGGATCCACGAGCAGTACTTC

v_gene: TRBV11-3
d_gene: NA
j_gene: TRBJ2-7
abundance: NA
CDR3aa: CASSLALAYEQYF
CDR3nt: TGTGCCAGCAGCTTAGCCCTCGCCTACGAGCAGTACTTC

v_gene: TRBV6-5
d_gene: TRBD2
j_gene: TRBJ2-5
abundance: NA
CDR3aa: CASSSDRGVQETQYF
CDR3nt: TGTGCCAGCAGTTCCGACCGGGGGGTCCAAGAGACCCAGTACTTC

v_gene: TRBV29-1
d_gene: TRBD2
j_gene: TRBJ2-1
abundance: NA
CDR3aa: CSAPTSGGEINEQFF
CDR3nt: TGCAGCGCGCCCACTAGCGGGGGGGAGATTAATGAGCAGTTCTTC

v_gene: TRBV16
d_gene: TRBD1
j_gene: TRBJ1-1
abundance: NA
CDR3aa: CASSQVQGRGNTEAFF
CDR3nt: TGTGCCAGCAGCCAAGTACAGGGGAGAGGGAACACTGAAGCTTTCTTT

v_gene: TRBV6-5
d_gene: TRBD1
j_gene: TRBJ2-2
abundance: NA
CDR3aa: CASRRDSWPTGELFF
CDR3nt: TGTGCCAGCAGGAGGGACAGTTGGCCGACCGGGGAGCTGTTTTTT

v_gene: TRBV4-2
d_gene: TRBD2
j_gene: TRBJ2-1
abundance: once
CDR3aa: CASSQDPSPISGIDNEQFF
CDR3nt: TGTGCCAGCAGCCAAGACCCCAGCCCTATTAGCGGGATAGACAATGAGCAGTTCTTC

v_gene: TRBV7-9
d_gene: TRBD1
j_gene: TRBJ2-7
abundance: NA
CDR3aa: CASSPGQGPYEQYF
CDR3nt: TGTGCCAGCAGCCCGGGACAGGGCCCCTACGAGCAGTACTTC